This T cell receptor (beta chain) came from a study of CD8+ T cells in alopecia areata (dated by TCRdb to the late 2010s). Some background on the complete study: The treated patients, all with moderate-to-severe alopecia areata, were enrolled in an open-label pilot trial of oral tofacitinib given at 5 to 10 mg twice daily. Patients received tofacitinib for 6 to 18 months and were then followed off drug for 6 months to check for delayed response and recurrence. Disease severity in treated patients was measured with the SALT score, which quantifies the percentage of affected scalp surface area. High-throughput TCRbeta sequencing was used to examine T cell clonal expansion in alopecia areata in both the C3H/HeJ mouse model and human patients. In humans, TCRbeta sequencing was performed on scalp tissue and on sorted CD4+ and CD8+ peripheral blood T cells from healthy controls and from patients with patchy or totalis/universalis alopecia areata. Patients on tofacitinib were biopsied at baseline and after 4 and 24 weeks of treatment, and several of the patients also had a later scalp biopsy. Scalp clonality was compared among normal scalp (n=4), patchy alopecia areata scalp (n=8), and alopecia totalis/universalis scalp (n=8). RNA was obtained with the PAXgene miRNA kit for fixed scalp, the miRNeasy kit for PBMCs, and the RNeasy kit for mouse skin. TCRbeta CDR3 regions were amplified by immunoSEQ multiplex PCR using 35 Vbeta forward and 13 Jbeta reverse primers.

Sample time point, as interpreted from the label and publication: around 22 weeks on oral tofacitinib. The treatment or condition label here, explained by the study, means: oral pan-JAK inhibitor, 5-10 mg twice daily. Lesional scalp punch biopsies and peripheral blood were obtained from alopecia areata patients. PBMCs were separated by density centrifugation and stained for CD3, CD4 and CD8, after which CD4+ and CD8+ T cells were sorted on a FACSAria. This clone turned up a few times. No antigen is known for it. Base quality data are lacking; no much larger clone is found one base away. The full study reports these points: Because the treated cohort was small and included a single nonresponder, larger studies are needed to assess links between baseline CD8+ expansion and response. Compared with normal scalp, lesional scalp, particularly in alopecia totalis/universalis, had higher clonality and more expanded CD8+ clones, which suggests antigenic drive. Tofacitinib significantly decreased scalp clonality and the number of expanded CD8+ clones among the top 100 scalp clones. During tofacitinib treatment, many expanded lesional clones remained in scalp and blood, and this persistence may partly explain relapse after treatment is stopped. Unlike mouse skin, where gammadelta T cells dominate, normal human skin contains resident alphabeta T cells that get sequenced too, which complicates analysis of the scalp TCR repertoire. Compared with mice, TCR sequences shared between patients were less clear, possibly partly because of HLA diversity across the patient population.

The receptor library was made with the immunoSEQ multiplex PCR assay. RNA was extracted from all samples and reverse transcribed into cDNA, which served as template for TCR sequencing. SuperScript III was used for first-strand cDNA synthesis, primed with a 2:1 mix of oligo-dT and random hexamers. A synthetic immune receptor repertoire was used to measure amplification bias, and any remaining bias was corrected computationally. Per the authors' processing: After raw reads were preprocessed to remove errors, the CDR3 was defined following IMGT conventions as running from the conserved cysteine to phenylalanine. Clonality was computed as 1 minus the Shannon entropy, with the entropy normalized by log2 of the number of productive unique TCRs. CD4 or CD8 identity of scalp clones was inferred by cross-referencing scalp TCRbeta sequences with sorted blood CD4 and CD8 repertoires. The immuneACCESS repertoire file appears here via TCRdb, limited to in-frame rearrangements. These files lack a portion of the clones; in checked studies, under half of the deficit traces to unresolved V genes, and the cause of the others is not known. The V and J calls and clone size are taken from that table; D and trimming were inferred from the DNA. The sample table holds roughly 200,000 clones, of which roughly three fifths were seen once. Approximately 12% of the sample rests with the top ten.

The V and J ends are trimmed by 2 bases and 4 bases, leaving 1 base between them. Measured from the cysteine to the phenylalanine, the CDR3 is 12 residues long. The sequence is cut down to CDR3 DNA, 36 bases in frame from base 1. For CDR1 and CDR2, the germline V gene lists SGDLS and YYNGEE. Recombination linked TRBV9 to TRBJ1-6; too little of a D gene remains to name it. Sequenced material: CD8+ T cells sorted from blood, taken at week 24, from a patient treated with tofacitinib. This sequence originates from a human donor with alopecia areata. The DNA is TGTGCCAGCAGCGTGTATAATTCACCCCTCCACTTT. This sequence encodes CASSVYNSPLHF. The CDR3, completed at both ends by the reference TRBV9 and TRBJ1-6 genes, gives the full variable domain DSGVTQTPKHLITATGQRVTLRCSPRSGDLSVYWYQQSLDQGLQFLIQYYNGEERAKGNILERFSAQQFPDLHSELNLSSLELGDSALYFCASSVYNSPLHFGNGTRLTVT.